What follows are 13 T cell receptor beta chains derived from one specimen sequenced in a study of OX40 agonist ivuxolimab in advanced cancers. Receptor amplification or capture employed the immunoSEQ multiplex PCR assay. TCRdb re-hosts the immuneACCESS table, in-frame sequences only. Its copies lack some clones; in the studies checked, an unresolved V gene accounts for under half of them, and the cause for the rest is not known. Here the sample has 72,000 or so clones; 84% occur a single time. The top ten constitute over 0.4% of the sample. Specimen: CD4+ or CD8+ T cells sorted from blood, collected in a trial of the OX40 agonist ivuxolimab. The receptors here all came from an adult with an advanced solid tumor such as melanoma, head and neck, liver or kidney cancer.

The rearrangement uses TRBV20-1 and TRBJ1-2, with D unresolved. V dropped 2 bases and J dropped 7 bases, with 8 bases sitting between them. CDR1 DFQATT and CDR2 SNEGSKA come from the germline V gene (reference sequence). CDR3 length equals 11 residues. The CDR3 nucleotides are TGCAGTGCTAGACAGATGCGTGGCTACACCTTC. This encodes CSARQMRGYTF.

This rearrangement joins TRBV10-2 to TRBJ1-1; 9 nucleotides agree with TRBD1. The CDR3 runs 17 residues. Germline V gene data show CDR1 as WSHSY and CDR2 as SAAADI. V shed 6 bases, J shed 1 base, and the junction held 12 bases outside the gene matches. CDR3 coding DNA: TGCGCCAGCAGGTTCCTCTTCCGGGACAGGGAGAACACTGAAGCTTTCTTT. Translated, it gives CASRFLFRDRENTEAFF.

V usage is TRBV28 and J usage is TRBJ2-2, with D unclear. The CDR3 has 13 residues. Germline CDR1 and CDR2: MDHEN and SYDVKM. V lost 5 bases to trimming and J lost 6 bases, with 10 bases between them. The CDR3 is CASSLMGSGELFF. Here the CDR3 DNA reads TGTGCCAGCAGTCTAATGGGTTCCGGGGAGCTGTTTTTT. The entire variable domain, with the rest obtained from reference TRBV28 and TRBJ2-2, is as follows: DVKVTQSSRYLVKRTGEKVFLECVQDMDHENMFWYRQDPGLGLRLIYFSYDVKMKEKGDIPEGYSVSREKKERFSLILESASTNQTSMYLCASSLMGSGELFFGEGSRLTVL.

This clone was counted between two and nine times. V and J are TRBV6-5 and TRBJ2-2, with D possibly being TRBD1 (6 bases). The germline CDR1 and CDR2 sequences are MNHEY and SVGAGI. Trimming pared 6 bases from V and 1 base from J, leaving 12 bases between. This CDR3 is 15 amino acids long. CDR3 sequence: CASRSPGQNTGELFF. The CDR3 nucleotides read TGTGCCAGCAGGTCGCCGGGACAGAACACCGGGGAGCTGTTTTTT.

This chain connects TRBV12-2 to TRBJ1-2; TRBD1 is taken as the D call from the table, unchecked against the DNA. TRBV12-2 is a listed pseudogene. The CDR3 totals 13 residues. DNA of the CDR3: TGTGCAAGTCTTAATAGGGGAAGGAATGGCTACACCTTC. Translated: CASLNRGRNGYTF.

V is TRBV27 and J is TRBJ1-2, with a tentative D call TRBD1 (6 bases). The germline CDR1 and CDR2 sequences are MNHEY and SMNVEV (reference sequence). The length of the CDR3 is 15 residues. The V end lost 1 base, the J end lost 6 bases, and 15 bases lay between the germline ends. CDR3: CASSLFLDSQDGYTF. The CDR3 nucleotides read TGTGCCAGCAGTTTATTCTTGGACAGTCAAGATGGCTACACCTTC.

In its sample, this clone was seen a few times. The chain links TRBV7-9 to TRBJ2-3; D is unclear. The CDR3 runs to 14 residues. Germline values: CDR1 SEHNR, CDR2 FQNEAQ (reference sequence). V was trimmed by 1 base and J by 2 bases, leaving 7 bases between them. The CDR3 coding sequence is TGTGCCAGCAGCTTAGTAGGACCCACAGATACGCAGTATTTT. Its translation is CASSLVGPTDTQYF.

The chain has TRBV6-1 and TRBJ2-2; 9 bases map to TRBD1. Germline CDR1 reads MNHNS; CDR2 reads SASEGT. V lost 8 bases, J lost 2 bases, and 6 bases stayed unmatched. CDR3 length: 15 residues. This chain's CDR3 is CASARDRVNTGELFF. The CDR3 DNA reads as TGTGCCAGCGCCCGGGACAGGGTCAACACCGGGGAGCTGTTTTTT.

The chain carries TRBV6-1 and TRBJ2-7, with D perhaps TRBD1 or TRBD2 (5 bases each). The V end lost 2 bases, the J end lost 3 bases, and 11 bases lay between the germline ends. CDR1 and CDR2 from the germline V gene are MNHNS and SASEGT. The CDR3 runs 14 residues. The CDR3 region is CASSEQGPFYEQYV. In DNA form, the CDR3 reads TGTGCCAGCAGTGAACAGGGACCCTTCTACGAGCAGTACGTC.

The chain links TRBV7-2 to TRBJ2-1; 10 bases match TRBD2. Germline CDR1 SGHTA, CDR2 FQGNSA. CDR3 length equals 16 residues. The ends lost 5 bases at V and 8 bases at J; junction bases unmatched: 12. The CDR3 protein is CASSLNSASGGDEQFF. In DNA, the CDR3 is TGTGCCAGCAGCCTCAATAGTGCTAGCGGGGGAGATGAGCAGTTCTTC.

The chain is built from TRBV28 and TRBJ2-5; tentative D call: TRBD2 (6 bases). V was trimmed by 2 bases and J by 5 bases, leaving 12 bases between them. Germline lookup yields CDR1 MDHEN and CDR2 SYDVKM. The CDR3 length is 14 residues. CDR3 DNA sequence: TGTGCCAGCAGTTTACGCGGGGTGGCGGAGACCCAGTACTTC. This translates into CASSLRGVAETQYF.

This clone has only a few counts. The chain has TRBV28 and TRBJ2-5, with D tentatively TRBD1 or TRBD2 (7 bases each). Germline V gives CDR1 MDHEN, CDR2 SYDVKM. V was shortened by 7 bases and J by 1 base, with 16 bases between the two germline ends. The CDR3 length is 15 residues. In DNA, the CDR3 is TGTGCCAGCACCTACGGGGGGACAGCCCAAGAGACCCAGTACTTC. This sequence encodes CASTYGGTAQETQYF.

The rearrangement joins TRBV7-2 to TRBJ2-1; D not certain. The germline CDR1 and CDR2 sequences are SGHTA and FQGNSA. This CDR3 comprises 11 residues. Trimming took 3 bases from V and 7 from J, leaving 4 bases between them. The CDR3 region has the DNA TGTGCCAGCAGCTTGTCAAATGAGCAGTTCTTC. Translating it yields CASSLSNEQFF.